This T cell receptor beta chain was sequenced for a study of cytomegalovirus exposure and HLA in healthy donors. Study context: A prior analysis found 95 million to 140 million unique TCR beta sequences from some 200 million T cells.

Turning to this clone: Its antigen is unidentified.

It was with 60 Vbeta and 13 Jbeta primers that the PCR ran. Repertoires were generated with immunoSEQ multiplex PCR, while TCRdb's copy carries only in-frame clones and drops some. The sample yields approximately 110,000 clones, 70% to 80% seen once. Overall study results and limits: As a later analysis revealed, most CMV-associated TCR beta chains appeared HLA-restricted.

The CDR3 runs to 15 residues. Trimming cost V 4 bases and J 2 bases; bases outside gene matches: 7. The germline V gene has CDR1 SGDLS and CDR2 YYNGEE. Sequences were obtained from PBMCs. The TCR was taken from a woman aged 40 to 50 in good health and CMV-seropositive. The rearrangement uses TRBV9 and TRBJ1-2; TRBD1 agrees at 8 bases. The CDR3 DNA reads as TGTGCCAGCAGCCTTAGGGACAGGCAGAACTATGGCTACACCTTC. This translates into CASSLRDRQNYGYTF.